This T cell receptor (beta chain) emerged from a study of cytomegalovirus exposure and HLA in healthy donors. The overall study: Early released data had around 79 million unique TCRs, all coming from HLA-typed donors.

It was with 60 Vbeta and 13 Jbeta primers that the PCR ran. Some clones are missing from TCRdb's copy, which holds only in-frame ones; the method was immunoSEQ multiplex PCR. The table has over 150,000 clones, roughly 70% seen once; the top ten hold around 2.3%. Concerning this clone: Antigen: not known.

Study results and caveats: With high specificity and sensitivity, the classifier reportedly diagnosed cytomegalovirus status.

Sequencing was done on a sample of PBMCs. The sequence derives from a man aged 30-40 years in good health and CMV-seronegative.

The CDR3 sequence is CASSLRGQGLQDYGYTF. The DNA for the CDR3 is TGTGCCAGCAGCTTGAGAGGGCAGGGGCTACAAGACTATGGCTACACCTTC. The chain is built from TRBV5-4 and TRBJ1-2; D possibly corresponds to TRBD1 (6 bases). Germline V gene data show CDR1 as SGHNT and CDR2 as YYREEE (reference sequence). The V end lost 1 base, the J end lost 3 bases, and 19 bases lay between the germline ends. CDR3 length: 17 amino acids. The full variable domain, its missing parts supplied by reference TRBV5-4 and TRBJ1-2, is ETGVTQSPTHLIKTRGQQVTLRCSSQSGHNTVSWYQQALGQGPQFIFQYYREEENGRGNFPPRFSGLQFPNYSSELNVNALELDDSALYLCASSLRGQGLQDYGYTFGSGTRLTVV.